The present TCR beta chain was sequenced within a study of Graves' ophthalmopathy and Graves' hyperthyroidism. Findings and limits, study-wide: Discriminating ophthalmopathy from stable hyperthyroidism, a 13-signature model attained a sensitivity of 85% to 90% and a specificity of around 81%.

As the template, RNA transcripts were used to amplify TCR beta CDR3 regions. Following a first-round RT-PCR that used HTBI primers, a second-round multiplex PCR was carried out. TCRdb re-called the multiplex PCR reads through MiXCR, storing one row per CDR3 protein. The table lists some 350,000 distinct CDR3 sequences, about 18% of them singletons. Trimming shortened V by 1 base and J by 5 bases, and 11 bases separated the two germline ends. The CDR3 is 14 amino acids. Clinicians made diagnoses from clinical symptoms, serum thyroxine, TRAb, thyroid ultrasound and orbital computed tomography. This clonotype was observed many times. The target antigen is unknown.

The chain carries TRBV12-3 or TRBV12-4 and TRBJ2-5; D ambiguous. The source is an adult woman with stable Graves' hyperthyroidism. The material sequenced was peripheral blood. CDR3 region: CASSLEGLFETQYF. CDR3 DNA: TGTGCCAGCAGTTTAGAAGGCTTGTTCGAGACCCAGTACTTC.